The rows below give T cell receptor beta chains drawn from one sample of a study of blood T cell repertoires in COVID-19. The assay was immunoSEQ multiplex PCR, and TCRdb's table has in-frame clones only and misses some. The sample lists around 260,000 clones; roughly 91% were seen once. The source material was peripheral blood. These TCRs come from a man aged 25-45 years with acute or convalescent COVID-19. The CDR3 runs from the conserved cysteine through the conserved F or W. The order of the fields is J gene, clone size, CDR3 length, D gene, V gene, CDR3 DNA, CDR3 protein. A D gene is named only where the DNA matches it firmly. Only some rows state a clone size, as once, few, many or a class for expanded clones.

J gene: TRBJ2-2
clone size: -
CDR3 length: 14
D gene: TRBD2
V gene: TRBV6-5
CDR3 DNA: TGTGCCAGCAAAAGACTAGCGGGCCCCGGGGAGCTGTTTTTT
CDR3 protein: CASKRLAGPGELFF

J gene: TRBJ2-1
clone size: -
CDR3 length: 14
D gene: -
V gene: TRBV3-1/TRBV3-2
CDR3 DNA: TGTGCCAGCAGCCAAGTCGGGACTCCCAATGAGCAGTTCTTC
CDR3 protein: CASSQVGTPNEQFF

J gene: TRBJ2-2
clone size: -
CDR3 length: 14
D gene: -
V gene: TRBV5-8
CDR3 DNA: TGTGCCAGCAGCTTGGCCAGGAACACCGGGGAGCTGTTTTTT
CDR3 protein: CASSLARNTGELFF

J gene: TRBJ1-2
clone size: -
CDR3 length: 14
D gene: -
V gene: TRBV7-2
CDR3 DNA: TGTGCCAGCAGGTGGCCGGGACAAAATTATGGCTACACCTTC
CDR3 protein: CASRWPGQNYGYTF

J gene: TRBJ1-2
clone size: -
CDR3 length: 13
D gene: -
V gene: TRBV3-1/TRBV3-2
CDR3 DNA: TGTGCCAGCAGCCCTACCCCCCCAGGGGGCTACACCTTC
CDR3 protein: CASSPTPPGGYTF

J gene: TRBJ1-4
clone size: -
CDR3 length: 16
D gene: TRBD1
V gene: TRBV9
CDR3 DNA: TGTGCCAGCAGCGCATTTACAGGGGTGCCTAATGAAAAACTGTTTTTT
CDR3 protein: CASSAFTGVPNEKLFF

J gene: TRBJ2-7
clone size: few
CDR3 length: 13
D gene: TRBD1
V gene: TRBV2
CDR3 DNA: TGTGCCAGCAACAGACAGGGGGCCCACGAGCAGTACTTC
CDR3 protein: CASNRQGAHEQYF

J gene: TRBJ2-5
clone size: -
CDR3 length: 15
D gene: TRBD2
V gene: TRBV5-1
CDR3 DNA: TGCGCCAGCAGCCTAAGCCCTGGGGGGGAAGAGACCCAGTACTTC
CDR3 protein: CASSLSPGGEETQYF

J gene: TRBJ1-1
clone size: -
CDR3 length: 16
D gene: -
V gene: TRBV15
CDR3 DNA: TGTGCCACCAGCAGTGAATCGACAGGCGGGAACACTGAAGCTTTCTTT
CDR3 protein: CATSSESTGGNTEAFF

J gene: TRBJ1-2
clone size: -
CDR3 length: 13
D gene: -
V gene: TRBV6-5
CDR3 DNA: TGTGCCAGCAGGCAACAGGGTCTGTGGGGCTACACCTTC
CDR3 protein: CASRQQGLWGYTF

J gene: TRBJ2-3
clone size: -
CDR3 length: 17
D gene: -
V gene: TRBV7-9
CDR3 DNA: TGTGCCAGCAGCTTAAGTGTTCACAGGCCCAGCACAGATACGCAGTATTTT
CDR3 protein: CASSLSVHRPSTDTQYF

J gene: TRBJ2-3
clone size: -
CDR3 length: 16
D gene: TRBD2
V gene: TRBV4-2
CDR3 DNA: TGTGCCAGCAGCCAGTTAGCGGGGGGGGGCACAGATACGCAGTATTTT
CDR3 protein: CASSQLAGGGTDTQYF

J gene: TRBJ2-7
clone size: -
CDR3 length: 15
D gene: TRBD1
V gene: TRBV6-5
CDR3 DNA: TGTGCCAGCAGCCAAGGGGGCAACAGTATCTACGAGCAGTACTTC
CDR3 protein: CASSQGGNSIYEQYF

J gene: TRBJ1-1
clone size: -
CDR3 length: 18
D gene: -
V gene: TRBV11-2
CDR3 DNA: TGTGCCAGCAGCTTAGCCTACAGCGGGGGCTGGGGCGGGACTGAAGCTTTCTTT
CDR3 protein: CASSLAYSGGWGGTEAFF

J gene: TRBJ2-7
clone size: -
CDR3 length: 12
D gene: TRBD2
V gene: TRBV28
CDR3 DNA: TGTGCCAGCCTAGCGGGGTCCTACGAGCAGTACTTC
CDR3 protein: CASLAGSYEQYF

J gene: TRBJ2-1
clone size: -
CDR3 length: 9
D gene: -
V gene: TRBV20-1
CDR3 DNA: TGCAGTGCAGAGCGGTCCCAGTTCTTC
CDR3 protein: CSAERSQFF

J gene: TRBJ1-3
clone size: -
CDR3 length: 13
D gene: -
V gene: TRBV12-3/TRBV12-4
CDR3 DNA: TGTGCCAGCGGTGAGGCCCGGGTTGCCACCATATATTTT
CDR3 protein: CASGEARVATIYF

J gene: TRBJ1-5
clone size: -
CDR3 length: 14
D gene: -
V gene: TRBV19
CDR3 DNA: TGTGCCAGTAGGAGGGCAGGCACAAATCAGCCCCAGCATTTT
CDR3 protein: CASRRAGTNQPQHF

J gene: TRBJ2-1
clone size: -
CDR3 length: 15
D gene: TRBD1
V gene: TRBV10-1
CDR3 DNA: TGCGCCAGCAGTCAAACCGGGACAGGGTACAATGAGCAGTTCTTC
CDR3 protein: CASSQTGTGYNEQFF

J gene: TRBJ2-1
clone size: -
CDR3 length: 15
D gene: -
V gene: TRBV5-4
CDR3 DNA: TGTGCCAGCAGCGTCGGACCGGGTCGGGGATATGAGCAGTTCTTC
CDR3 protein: CASSVGPGRGYEQFF

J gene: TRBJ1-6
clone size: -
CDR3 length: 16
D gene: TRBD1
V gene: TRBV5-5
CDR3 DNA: TGTGCCAGCAGCTTGTTTGAGGGGGCAAATAATTCACCCCTCCACTTT
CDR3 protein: CASSLFEGANNSPLHF

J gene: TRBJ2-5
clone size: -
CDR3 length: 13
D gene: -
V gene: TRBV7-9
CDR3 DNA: TGTGCCAGCAGCTTCGTACCCAGTGAGACCCAGTACTTC
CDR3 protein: CASSFVPSETQYF

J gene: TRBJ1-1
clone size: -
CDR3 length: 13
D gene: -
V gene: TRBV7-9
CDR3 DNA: TGTGCCAGCAGCCGACGGGGGGACACTGAAGCTTTCTTT
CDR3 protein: CASSRRGDTEAFF

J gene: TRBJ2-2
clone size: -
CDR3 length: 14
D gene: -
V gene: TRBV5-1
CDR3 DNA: TGCGCCAGCAGCCCGAGGGTTAACACCGGGGAGCTGTTTTTT
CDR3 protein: CASSPRVNTGELFF

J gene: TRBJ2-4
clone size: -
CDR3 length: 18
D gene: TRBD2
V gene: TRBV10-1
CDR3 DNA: TGCGCCAGCAGTGAGTCGGTGGGGGGGAGACTGTCCAAAAACATTCAGTACTTC
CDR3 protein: CASSESVGGRLSKNIQYF

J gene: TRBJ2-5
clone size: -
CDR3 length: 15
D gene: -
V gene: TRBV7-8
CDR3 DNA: TGTGCCAGCAGTCTGAGAGGGGGCGCGGGGGAGACCCAGTACTTC
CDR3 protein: CASSLRGGAGETQYF